The 17 T cell receptor beta chains given below trace back to one sample, sequenced in a study of neurological immune-mediated disorders. MiXCR was run by TCRdb on the 5' RACE reads, yielding one entry per CDR3 protein. The sample consists of 60,000 to 85,000 distinct CDR3 sequences, under 5.5% of them appearing once. The sample comprised PBMCs. These receptors were taken from a woman aged 70 to 79 with multiple sclerosis.

This clonotype was observed a few times. The chain recombines TRBV14 with TRBJ2-7; no firm D call. V was cut by 0 bases and J by 2 bases, with 14 bases left in between. The CDR3 spans 16 residues. Per the germline V gene, CDR1 is SGHDN and CDR2 is FVKESK. The CDR3 nucleotides are TGTGCCAGCAGCCAAGATTTCTGGGAAGGTGCCTACGAGCAGTACTTC. Its protein is CASSQDFWEGAYEQYF.

This clonotype was picked up a small number of times. The chain joins TRBV7-9 to TRBJ1-3; 10 bases are a match to TRBD1. Germline CDR1 SEHNR, CDR2 FQNEAQ (reference sequence). The V gene end was trimmed by 2 bases and the J gene end by 3 bases; junction bases not matched to a gene: 4. The CDR3 has 16 amino acids. DNA for the CDR3: TGTGCCAGCAGCTTACGACAGGGGGCTGGTGGAAACACCATATATTTT. As protein: CASSLRQGAGGNTIYF.

In its sample, this clonotype was seen many times. CDR3 in DNA: TGCAGTGCTCAAAATAGCGGGAGACACAATGAGCAGTTCTTC. Translation gives CSAQNSGRHNEQFF. The chain employs TRBV20-1 and TRBJ2-1, with 9 bases that match TRBD2. V shed 5 bases, J shed 5 bases, and the junction held 7 bases outside the gene matches. Germline V gene data show CDR1 as DFQATT and CDR2 as SNEGSKA (reference sequence). CDR3 length: 14 amino acids.

This clonotype was seen more than once but under ten times. This may come from a read error, since a much larger clone is one base off. The V call is TRBV20-1, the J call TRBJ1-4, with D possibly being TRBD1 (6 bases). The CDR3 contains 14 residues. From germline, CDR1 is DFQATT and CDR2 SNEGSKA (reference sequence). The CDR3 DNA follows: TGCAGTGCCCCGGTCGGACAGACAAATGACAAACTGTTTTTT. It codes for CSAPVGQTNDKLFF.

This clonotype was counted ten times or more. V usage is TRBV7-2 and J usage is TRBJ2-1, with 11 bases aligning to TRBD2. The CDR3 extends over 17 amino acids. Germline CDR1 is SGHTA and CDR2 is FQGNSA. The J segment lost 6 bases and the V segment lost 5 bases, leaving 12 bases of the junction unmatched. In nucleotides, the CDR3 is TGTGCCAGCAGCCCGCAGCGGACTAGCGGGCTGGTCAATGAGCAGTTCTTC. Its protein is CASSPQRTSGLVNEQFF.

Worth noting for this clonotype: A junction boundary mismatches the germline segment, possibly from a read error. This sequence joins TRBV6-2 or TRBV6-3 and TRBJ1-1; weak D call: TRBD1 (5 bases). This CDR3 is 19 amino acids long. CDR1 is MNHEY and CDR2 is SVGEGT in the germline V gene. CDR3 DNA: TGTGCCAGCATTTTCCGACCTGCGGGGCGACCATCCATGAAAACTGAAGCTTTCTTT. Its translation is CASIFRPAGRPSMKTEAFF.

The chain has TRBV5-1 and TRBJ2-3; TRBD1 aligns across 7 bases. This CDR3 is 14 amino acids long. Per the germline V gene, CDR1 is SGHRS and CDR2 is YFSETQ. The ends lost 5 bases at V and 2 bases at J; junction bases unmatched: 5. As DNA, the CDR3 is TGCGCCAGCAGAGGACAGGTACTCACAGATACGCAGTATTTT. Translated, it gives CASRGQVLTDTQYF.

This clonotype was counted at least ten times. The rearrangement links TRBV20-1 to TRBJ2-7; 7 bases are shared with TRBD1. After removal of 3 bases from V and 1 base from J, the junction contained 3 bases not matched to a gene. This CDR3 region has 13 residues. Per the germline V gene, CDR1 is DFQATT and CDR2 is SNEGSKA (reference sequence). This CDR3 is CSARRDRSYEQYF. For the CDR3, the DNA is TGCAGTGCTAGGAGGGACAGATCCTACGAGCAGTACTTC.

This clonotype was counted many times. The CDR3 here is CATKDQDGPVDTQYF. The DNA of the CDR3 is TGTGCCACGAAAGACCAAGACGGGCCGGTAGATACGCAGTATTTT. The chain carries TRBV6-5 and TRBJ2-3, with unresolved D. V lost 10 bases and J 5 bases, leaving 22 bases between the germline ends. This CDR3 has 15 amino acids. The V gene's germline CDR1 is MNHEY and CDR2 SVGAGI.

This clonotype was recorded many times. The chain employs TRBV5-1 and TRBJ2-7; the D is unclear. The CDR3 length is 14 residues. Per the germline V gene, CDR1 is SGHRS and CDR2 is YFSETQ. V was clipped by 0 bases and J by 6 bases, with 13 bases between them. CDR3 sequence (DNA): TGCGCCAGCAGCTTGGAGACCCTACTTCCCGAGCAGTACTTC. Its translation is CASSLETLLPEQYF.

This clonotype occurred a few times. This rearrangement joins TRBV19 to TRBJ2-1, with TRBD2 identical over 9 bases. Germline assignment: CDR1 LNHDA and CDR2 SQIVND (reference sequence). This CDR3 comprises 16 residues. The J segment lost 1 base and the V segment lost 10 bases, leaving 11 bases of the junction unmatched. Here the CDR3 DNA reads TGTGCCACTCGTAGCGGGAGCGCTAAATCCTACAATGAGCAGTTCTTC. Translation gives CATRSGSAKSYNEQFF.

This clonotype was observed at least ten times. This chain links TRBV12-3 or TRBV12-4 with TRBJ2-7; weak D call: TRBD2 (5 bases). There are 17 residues in the CDR3. V lost 6 bases and J 3 bases, leaving 24 bases between the germline ends. The CDR3 loop reads CASRSNPFGRSNYEQYF. The CDR3 bases are TGTGCCAGCAGATCCAACCCATTTGGGAGATCGAACTACGAGCAGTACTTC.

In this sample, this clonotype turned up many times. The V call is TRBV29-1, the J call TRBJ2-6; the match to TRBD1 covers 7 bases. Germline lookup yields CDR1 SQVTM and CDR2 ANQGSEA. The CDR3 consists of 14 residues. Losses at the gene ends were 4 bases for V and 2 bases for J; bases not matched to a gene: 2. The CDR3 spells CSVGTGAGANVLTF. Written as DNA, the CDR3 is TGCAGCGTTGGTACAGGGGCTGGGGCCAACGTCCTGACTTTC.

At least ten counts were recorded for this clonotype. The J gene is TRBJ2-2, the V gene TRBV5-1, with D possibly being TRBD1 (7 bases). V was cut by 4 bases and J by 0 bases, with 16 bases left in between. CDR1 and CDR2 from the germline V gene are SGHRS and YFSETQ. CDR3 length: 17 residues. Here the CDR3 DNA reads TGCGCCAGCAGCACCCGGAGGGGGCTACCGAACACCGGGGAGCTGTTTTTT. This encodes CASSTRRGLPNTGELFF.

This clonotype was observed at least ten times. The rearrangement uses TRBV7-4 and TRBJ2-7; D is unresolved. The CDR3 extends over 14 amino acids. V shed 2 bases and J shed 0 bases, with 8 bases lying between them. Germline V gene sequence: CDR1 SGHVT, CDR2 SQSDAQ. CDR3: CASSLQPVSYEQYF. CDR3 DNA sequence: TGTGCCAGCAGCTTACAGCCCGTCTCCTACGAGCAGTACTTC.

This clonotype was counted ten times or more. Written as DNA, the CDR3 is TGTGCCAGCAGTTTATCGACAAGGAACACCGGGGAGCTGTTTTTT. It translates to CASSLSTRNTGELFF. The chain employs TRBV27 and TRBJ2-2; D gene uncertain. Trimming left V 0 bases short and J 1 base short, with 6 bases between. CDR1 is MNHEY and CDR2 is SMNVEV in the germline V gene (reference sequence). The length of the CDR3 is 15 residues.

Only a few counts were recorded for this clonotype. A read error may explain this, as a much larger clone is one base away. The J gene is TRBJ1-5, the V gene TRBV7-2; no clear D gene. Germline V lookup: CDR1 SGHTA, CDR2 FQGNSA. The CDR3 spans 15 residues. The CDR3 DNA follows: TGTGCCAGCAGCCTAGGCCACAGCTCCAATCAGCCCCAGAATTTT. As protein: CASSLGHSSNQPQNF.